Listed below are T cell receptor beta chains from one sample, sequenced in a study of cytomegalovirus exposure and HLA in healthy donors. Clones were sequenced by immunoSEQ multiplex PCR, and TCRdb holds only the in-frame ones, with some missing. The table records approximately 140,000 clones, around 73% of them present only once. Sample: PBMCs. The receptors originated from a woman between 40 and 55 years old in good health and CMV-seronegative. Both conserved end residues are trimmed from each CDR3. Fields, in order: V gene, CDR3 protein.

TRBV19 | ASSGQLNTEAF
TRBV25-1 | ASNTGVVTEAF
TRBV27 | ASSTVPNEKLF
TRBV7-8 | ASSQDRNTEAF
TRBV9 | ASSVGPGVSQPQH
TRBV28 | ASSLGGTTNTEAF
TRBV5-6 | ASSLVRDRGSYEQY
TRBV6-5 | ASSYTTGQSSYEQY
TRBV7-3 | ASSSGTEMSEQF
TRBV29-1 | SVLDRVLNTEAF
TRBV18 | ASSPLGQSYEQY
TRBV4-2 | ASSQSLAGGEETQY
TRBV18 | ASSPTSGGDTQY
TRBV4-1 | ASSRQGAGQPQH
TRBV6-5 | ASSYDTGFGYT
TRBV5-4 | ASSKTGGSYNSPLH
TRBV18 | ASSPDRGSYGYT
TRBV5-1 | ASSLGQGGAGELF